Described below is a single TCR beta chain sequence and its context. Its antigen is unidentified. Produced via immunoSEQ multiplex PCR; TCRdb's table is partial and in-frame only. The table includes 65,000 to 70,000 clones, about 89% detected once. This specimen belongs to a study of OX40 agonist ivuxolimab in advanced cancers. As for the study in general: Treatment of patients was with ivuxolimab, an agonistic anti-OX40 (CD134) antibody. Regarding the study as a whole: Nonresponders, in some cases, also had low normalized T-cell clonal expansion. In CD8+ T cells, expanded clones were on average more numerous than in CD4+.

The material was CD4+ or CD8+ T cells sorted from blood, obtained in a trial of the OX40 agonist ivuxolimab. The origin of this receptor is an adult with an advanced solid tumor such as melanoma, head and neck, liver or kidney cancer.

CDR3 protein: CASSWWGGTSGHQETQYF. The DNA for the CDR3 is TGTGCCAGCAGTTGGTGGGGGGGGACTAGCGGGCACCAAGAGACCCAGTACTTC. V usage is TRBV28 and J usage is TRBJ2-5; 12 bases line up with TRBD2. Per the germline V gene, CDR1 is MDHEN and CDR2 is SYDVKM. The CDR3 is 18 amino acids. The J segment lost 0 bases and the V segment lost 4 bases, leaving 9 bases of the junction unmatched.